This record covers a single TCR beta chain. It lacks a known antigen. No much larger clonotype is one base removed from it; base qualities were not supplied. Inclusive of the bounding cysteine and phenylalanine, the CDR3 is 15 residues long. Here the CDR3 DNA is all that survives: 45 bases in frame from base 1. The V and J ends are trimmed by 0 bases and 2 bases, leaving 9 bases between them. Looking up the germline V gene yields CDR1 KGHSH and CDR2 LQKENI. This specimen's time point label, per the study, means: peripheral blood 6 weeks after treatment start. The cohort included 25 to 30 patients with locally advanced or metastatic urothelial carcinoma who were treated at Memorial Sloan Kettering on a trial protocol. Peripheral blood mononuclear cells were collected pretreatment and during treatment, with between 1 and 8 total time points obtained per patient. The Qiagen DNeasy Blood extraction kit was used to purify genomic DNA from total PBMCs and tumor samples. Collected pretreatment and during treatment, PBMCs were isolated and stored as previously described.

Synthetic TCR analog templates were spiked into each PCR so that absolute template abundance could be estimated from read counts. Using the immunoSEQ assay, TCRbeta CDR3 regions were amplified from genomic DNA with bias-controlled V and J gene primers. Rearranged TCRbeta segments were sequenced at approximately 20X coverage. Per the authors' processing: Sequencing errors were corrected by clustering, and CDR3s were annotated against IMGT so that V, D and J genes could be assigned. Downstream analyses used only productive TCRbeta rearrangements and left out out-of-frame or stop-codon sequences. Clonality was calculated as one minus the Shannon entropy normalized by the log of the number of unique productive sequences. Clones differing between time points or between blood and tumor were identified by Fisher's exact test with Benjamini-Hochberg correction at adjusted p below 0.01. As stored in TCRdb, this immuneACCESS dataset retains in-frame rearrangements with V and J assigned. A fraction of the clones does not appear; measured against another copy, unresolved V genes explain less than half of the discrepancy, and the remainder lacks a known reason. That table supplies the V and J calls and clone size; D and trimming were determined from the DNA. The table for this sample lists 48,000 or so clones; roughly 80% of them were counted only once. The leading ten clones occupy 8.8% of the sample.

The data were obtained in a study of PD-L1 blockade in urothelial cancer (dated by TCRdb to the late 2010s). Broadly, across the study: Therapy was started in the mid-2010s for all patients, and atezolizumab 1,200 mg was administered intravenously every 3 weeks. Twenty-five of 29 patients were identified as males with urothelial cancer of bladder origin, and a prior smoking history was reported by 18 of 29 patients. Patients had an ECOG performance status of 0 or 1 and had received between 0 and 3 prior chemotherapy regimens. Blood samples were analyzed at 3 weeks after treatment start (second dose) and at 6 weeks after treatment start. Blood samples yielded a median of around 150,000 T cells and some 80,000 unique TCRs, with median clonality roughly 0.084. The study was an exploratory multi-omic analysis of somatic, immune and clinical correlates of response to PD-L1 blockade with atezolizumab in urothelial cancer. Pretreatment tumor samples and matched peripheral blood, collected serially before and after atezolizumab treatment, underwent TCR sequencing. Durable clinical benefit meant progression-free survival longer than 6 months, and TCR features were also tested against progression-free and overall survival. In the same patients who had TCR sequencing, pretreatment tumors also underwent whole exome sequencing and RNA sequencing. Durable clinical benefit was achieved by nine patients and was not achieved by 20 patients. Over 28 patients had pretreatment blood TCR-seq, 24 had at least one posttreatment blood collection, and 24 had tumor TCR-seq.

The study at large found these results: Small sample size (n ≈ 29) and many exploratory analyses mean the results are intended to be hypothesis-generating. Improved progression-free and overall survival was associated with having pretreatment peripheral blood TCR clonality below the median. Patients with durable benefit showed greater expansion of tumor-associated TCR clones in peripheral blood 3 weeks after starting treatment (n of about 20, p = 0.022).

The rearrangement combines TRBV18 with TRBJ2-3, and possibly TRBD2, on 6 matching bases. This sequence was found in an older man with urothelial cancer. The specimen was PBMCs, collected around atezolizumab (anti-PD-L1) treatment. The DNA is as follows: TGTGCCAGCTCACCACCTAGCGGATTCACAGATACGCAGTATTTT. Its protein is CASSPPSGFTDTQYF.